This entry is about one T cell receptor (beta chain). What it binds is not known. PCR was performed using 60 Vbeta and 13 Jbeta primers. TCRdb keeps only in-frame clones here, not all; method: immunoSEQ multiplex PCR. The sample consists of about 130,000 clones, approximately 62% of them appearing once. V shed 9 bases and J 2 bases; nucleotides not matched to a gene: 7. Germline assignment: CDR1 MNHEY and CDR2 SMNVEV (reference sequence). The length of the CDR3 is 14 residues. The data stem from a study of cytomegalovirus exposure and HLA in healthy donors. The study's findings and limits: Several top significant clusters appeared, in a later analysis, to be linked to common viral pathogens. Specificity of three CMV-associated chains for CMV antigens was verified in vitro.

Sequencing used PBMCs. The V gene is TRBV27, the J gene TRBJ2-7; TRBD1 agrees at 10 bases. The receptor comes from a human donor in good health. DNA of the CDR3: TGTGCCAGTGCCGGGACAGGGGTTACCTACGAGCAGTACTTC. It specifies CASAGTGVTYEQYF.